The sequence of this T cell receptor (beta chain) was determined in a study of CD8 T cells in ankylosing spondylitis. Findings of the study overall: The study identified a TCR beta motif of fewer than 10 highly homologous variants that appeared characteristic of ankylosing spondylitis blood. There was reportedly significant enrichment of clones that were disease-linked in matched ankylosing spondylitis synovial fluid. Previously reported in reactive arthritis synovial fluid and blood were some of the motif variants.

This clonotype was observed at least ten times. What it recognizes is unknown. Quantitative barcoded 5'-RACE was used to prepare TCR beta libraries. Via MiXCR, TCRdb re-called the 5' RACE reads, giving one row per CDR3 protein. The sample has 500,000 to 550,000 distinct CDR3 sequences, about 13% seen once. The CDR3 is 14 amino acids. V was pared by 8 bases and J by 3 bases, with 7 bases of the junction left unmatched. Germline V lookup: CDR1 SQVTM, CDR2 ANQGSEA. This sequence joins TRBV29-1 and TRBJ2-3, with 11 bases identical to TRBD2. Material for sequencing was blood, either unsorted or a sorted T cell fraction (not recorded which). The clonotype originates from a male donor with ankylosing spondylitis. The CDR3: CSQTGTSGTDTQYF. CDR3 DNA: TGCAGCCAAACCGGGACTAGCGGTACAGATACGCAGTATTTT.